The 12 T cell receptor beta chains in this list originate from one sample, sequenced in a study of CD8 T cells in ankylosing spondylitis. TCRdb called the 5' RACE reads again in MiXCR, with one record for every CDR3 protein. Of roughly 300,000 distinct CDR3 sequences in the sample, roughly 8% were seen once. Study-level results: Ankylosing spondylitis blood seemed to carry a telltale TCR beta motif made of roughly eight highly homologous variants.

The antigens of these receptors remain unknown. Sequences were obtained from blood, either unsorted or a sorted T cell fraction (not recorded which). The receptors here all came from a male donor with ankylosing spondylitis.

This clonotype was seen a few times. This chain connects TRBV25-1 to TRBJ1-4, with D possibly TRBD1 on 5 matching bases. Looked up from germline, CDR1 is MGHDK and CDR2 is SYGVNS. There are 16 residues in the CDR3. The ends were cut back, 4 bases at V and 3 bases at J, with 15 bases in the middle. The CDR3 is CASSAPWGVANEKLFF. The DNA for the CDR3 is TGTGCCAGCAGTGCCCCCTGGGGGGTAGCTAATGAAAAACTGTTTTTT. The whole variable domain, remainder taken from reference TRBV25-1 and TRBJ1-4, is EADIYQTPRYLVIGTGKKITLECSQTMGHDKMYWYQQDPGMELHLIHYSYGVNSTEKGDLSSESTVSRIRTEHFPLTLESARPSHTSQYLCASSAPWGVANEKLFFGSGTQLSVL.

This clonotype appeared many times. This chain connects TRBV5-1 to TRBJ2-3; D ambiguous. The germline V gene has CDR1 SGHRS and CDR2 YFSETQ. This CDR3 has 19 residues. V lost 1 base and J lost 1, with 22 bases in between. This CDR3 is CASSLTSFRVISRTDTQYF. CDR3 bases: TGCGCCAGCAGCTTGACGTCCTTTCGTGTTATCTCCCGCACAGATACGCAGTATTTT. Using reference TRBV5-1 and TRBJ2-3 for the parts outside the CDR3, the full variable domain is KAGVTQTPRYLIKTRGQQVTLSCSPISGHRSVSWYQQTPGQGLQFLFEYFSETQRNKGNFPGRFSGRQFSNSRSEMNVSTLELGDSALYLCASSLTSFRVISRTDTQYFGPGTRLTVL.

This clonotype was counted many times. The chain carries TRBV15 and TRBJ2-2; D gene unclear. The V and J ends lost 3 bases and 5 bases respectively, with 7 bases between them. The CDR3 is 13 amino acids. Germline loops: CDR1 LNHNV, CDR2 YYDKDF (reference sequence). Written as DNA, the CDR3 is TGTGCCACCAGCAGGCTAAGTACCGGGGAGCTGTTTTTT. Translation: CATSRLSTGELFF.

Ten or more counts support this clonotype. Here the CDR3 DNA reads TGTGCCAGCAGTTTTTTCTCTGAAGCTTTCTTT. Its translation: CASSFFSEAFF. J is TRBJ1-1 and V is TRBV12-3 or TRBV12-4; D remains unclear. V gave up 3 bases and J gave up 6 bases, with 5 bases separating them. The CDR3 covers 11 residues.

A few counts support this clonotype. The chain carries TRBV25-1 and TRBJ2-7, with 8 bases identical to TRBD1. In germline, CDR1 is MGHDK, CDR2 SYGVNS. CDR3 length equals 15 residues. The J segment lost 2 bases and the V segment lost 5 bases, leaving 8 bases of the junction unmatched. CDR3 protein: CASSSLRGPPYEQYF. DNA of the CDR3: TGTGCCAGCAGTTCCCTCAGGGGGCCCCCCTACGAGCAGTACTTC.

The chain employs TRBV12-3 or TRBV12-4 and TRBJ2-3; D is unresolved. This CDR3 is 12 amino acids long. Trimming left V 5 bases short and J 6 bases short, with 9 bases between. CDR3 in amino acids: CASSNLADTQYF. CDR3 coding DNA: TGTGCCAGCAGTAACTTGGCGGATACGCAGTATTTT.

This chain connects TRBV27 to TRBJ2-1; 8 bases fit TRBD1. Germline lookup yields CDR1 MNHEY and CDR2 SMNVEV (reference sequence). CDR3 size: 14 residues. With V trimmed by 3 bases and J by 8 bases, 6 bases remained unmatched. CDR3 nucleotides: TGTGCCAGCAGTTTTTCCAGGGGGCGCGATGAGCAGTTCTTC. Amino acids: CASSFSRGRDEQFF.

This clonotype was seen repeatedly, ten times or more. V is TRBV20-1 and J is TRBJ2-1, with D perhaps matching TRBD2 (7 bases). CDR3 size: 15 residues. The V end lost 0 bases, the J end lost 8 bases, and 17 bases lay between the germline ends. CDR1 is DFQATT, CDR2 SNEGSKA, per germline (reference sequence). CDR3 residues: CSARDKGDYIYEQFF. The CDR3 DNA follows: TGCAGTGCTAGAGATAAGGGGGACTATATCTATGAGCAGTTCTTC.

This clonotype was seen ten or more times. The chain employs TRBV27 and TRBJ2-5; D call uncertain. Germline loops: CDR1 MNHEY, CDR2 SMNVEV (reference sequence). This CDR3 has 14 residues. V was shortened by 4 bases and J by 1 base, with 10 bases between the two germline ends. The CDR3 loop is CASSSGGSQETQYF. CDR3 DNA sequence: TGTGCCAGCAGTTCAGGTGGGTCCCAAGAGACCCAGTACTTC.

This clonotype was detected many times. The V gene is TRBV19, the J gene TRBJ2-1; TRBD1 aligns across 7 bases. The V segment lost 8 bases and the J segment 2 bases; nucleotides outside the gene matches: 3. The CDR3 contains 13 residues. Germline assignment: CDR1 LNHDA and CDR2 SQIVND (reference sequence). The CDR3 coding sequence is TGTGCCAGTTCACAGGGGCCCTACAATGAGCAGTTCTTC. It codes for CASSQGPYNEQFF. The whole variable domain, filled in from reference TRBV19 and TRBJ2-1, reads DGGITQSPKYLFRKEGQNVTLSCEQNLNHDAMYWYRQDPGQGLRLIYYSQIVNDFQKGDIAEGYSVSREKKESFPLTVTSAQKNPTAFYLCASSQGPYNEQFFGPGTRLTVL.

There are many counts of this clonotype. Sequence at one end of the junction differs from germline and may be a read error. This sequence joins TRBV12-3 or TRBV12-4 and TRBJ1-1; TRBD1 aligns across 8 bases. This CDR3 has 12 amino acids. This CDR3 reads CASSLDRGQAFF. For the CDR3, the DNA is TGTGCCAGCAGCTTAGACAGGGGACAAGCTTTCTTT.

The table lists this clonotype with a few counts. V gene TRBV6-5 combines with J gene TRBJ2-1; 11 positions agree with TRBD1. Germline CDR1 and CDR2: MNHEY and SVGAGI. V was pared by 1 base and J by 13 bases, with 12 bases of the junction left unmatched. The CDR3 consists of 16 residues. The CDR3 protein is CASSYWGQGGQRSQFF. The CDR3 DNA reads as TGTGCCAGCAGTTACTGGGGACAGGGGGGCCAGCGGAGTCAGTTCTTC.